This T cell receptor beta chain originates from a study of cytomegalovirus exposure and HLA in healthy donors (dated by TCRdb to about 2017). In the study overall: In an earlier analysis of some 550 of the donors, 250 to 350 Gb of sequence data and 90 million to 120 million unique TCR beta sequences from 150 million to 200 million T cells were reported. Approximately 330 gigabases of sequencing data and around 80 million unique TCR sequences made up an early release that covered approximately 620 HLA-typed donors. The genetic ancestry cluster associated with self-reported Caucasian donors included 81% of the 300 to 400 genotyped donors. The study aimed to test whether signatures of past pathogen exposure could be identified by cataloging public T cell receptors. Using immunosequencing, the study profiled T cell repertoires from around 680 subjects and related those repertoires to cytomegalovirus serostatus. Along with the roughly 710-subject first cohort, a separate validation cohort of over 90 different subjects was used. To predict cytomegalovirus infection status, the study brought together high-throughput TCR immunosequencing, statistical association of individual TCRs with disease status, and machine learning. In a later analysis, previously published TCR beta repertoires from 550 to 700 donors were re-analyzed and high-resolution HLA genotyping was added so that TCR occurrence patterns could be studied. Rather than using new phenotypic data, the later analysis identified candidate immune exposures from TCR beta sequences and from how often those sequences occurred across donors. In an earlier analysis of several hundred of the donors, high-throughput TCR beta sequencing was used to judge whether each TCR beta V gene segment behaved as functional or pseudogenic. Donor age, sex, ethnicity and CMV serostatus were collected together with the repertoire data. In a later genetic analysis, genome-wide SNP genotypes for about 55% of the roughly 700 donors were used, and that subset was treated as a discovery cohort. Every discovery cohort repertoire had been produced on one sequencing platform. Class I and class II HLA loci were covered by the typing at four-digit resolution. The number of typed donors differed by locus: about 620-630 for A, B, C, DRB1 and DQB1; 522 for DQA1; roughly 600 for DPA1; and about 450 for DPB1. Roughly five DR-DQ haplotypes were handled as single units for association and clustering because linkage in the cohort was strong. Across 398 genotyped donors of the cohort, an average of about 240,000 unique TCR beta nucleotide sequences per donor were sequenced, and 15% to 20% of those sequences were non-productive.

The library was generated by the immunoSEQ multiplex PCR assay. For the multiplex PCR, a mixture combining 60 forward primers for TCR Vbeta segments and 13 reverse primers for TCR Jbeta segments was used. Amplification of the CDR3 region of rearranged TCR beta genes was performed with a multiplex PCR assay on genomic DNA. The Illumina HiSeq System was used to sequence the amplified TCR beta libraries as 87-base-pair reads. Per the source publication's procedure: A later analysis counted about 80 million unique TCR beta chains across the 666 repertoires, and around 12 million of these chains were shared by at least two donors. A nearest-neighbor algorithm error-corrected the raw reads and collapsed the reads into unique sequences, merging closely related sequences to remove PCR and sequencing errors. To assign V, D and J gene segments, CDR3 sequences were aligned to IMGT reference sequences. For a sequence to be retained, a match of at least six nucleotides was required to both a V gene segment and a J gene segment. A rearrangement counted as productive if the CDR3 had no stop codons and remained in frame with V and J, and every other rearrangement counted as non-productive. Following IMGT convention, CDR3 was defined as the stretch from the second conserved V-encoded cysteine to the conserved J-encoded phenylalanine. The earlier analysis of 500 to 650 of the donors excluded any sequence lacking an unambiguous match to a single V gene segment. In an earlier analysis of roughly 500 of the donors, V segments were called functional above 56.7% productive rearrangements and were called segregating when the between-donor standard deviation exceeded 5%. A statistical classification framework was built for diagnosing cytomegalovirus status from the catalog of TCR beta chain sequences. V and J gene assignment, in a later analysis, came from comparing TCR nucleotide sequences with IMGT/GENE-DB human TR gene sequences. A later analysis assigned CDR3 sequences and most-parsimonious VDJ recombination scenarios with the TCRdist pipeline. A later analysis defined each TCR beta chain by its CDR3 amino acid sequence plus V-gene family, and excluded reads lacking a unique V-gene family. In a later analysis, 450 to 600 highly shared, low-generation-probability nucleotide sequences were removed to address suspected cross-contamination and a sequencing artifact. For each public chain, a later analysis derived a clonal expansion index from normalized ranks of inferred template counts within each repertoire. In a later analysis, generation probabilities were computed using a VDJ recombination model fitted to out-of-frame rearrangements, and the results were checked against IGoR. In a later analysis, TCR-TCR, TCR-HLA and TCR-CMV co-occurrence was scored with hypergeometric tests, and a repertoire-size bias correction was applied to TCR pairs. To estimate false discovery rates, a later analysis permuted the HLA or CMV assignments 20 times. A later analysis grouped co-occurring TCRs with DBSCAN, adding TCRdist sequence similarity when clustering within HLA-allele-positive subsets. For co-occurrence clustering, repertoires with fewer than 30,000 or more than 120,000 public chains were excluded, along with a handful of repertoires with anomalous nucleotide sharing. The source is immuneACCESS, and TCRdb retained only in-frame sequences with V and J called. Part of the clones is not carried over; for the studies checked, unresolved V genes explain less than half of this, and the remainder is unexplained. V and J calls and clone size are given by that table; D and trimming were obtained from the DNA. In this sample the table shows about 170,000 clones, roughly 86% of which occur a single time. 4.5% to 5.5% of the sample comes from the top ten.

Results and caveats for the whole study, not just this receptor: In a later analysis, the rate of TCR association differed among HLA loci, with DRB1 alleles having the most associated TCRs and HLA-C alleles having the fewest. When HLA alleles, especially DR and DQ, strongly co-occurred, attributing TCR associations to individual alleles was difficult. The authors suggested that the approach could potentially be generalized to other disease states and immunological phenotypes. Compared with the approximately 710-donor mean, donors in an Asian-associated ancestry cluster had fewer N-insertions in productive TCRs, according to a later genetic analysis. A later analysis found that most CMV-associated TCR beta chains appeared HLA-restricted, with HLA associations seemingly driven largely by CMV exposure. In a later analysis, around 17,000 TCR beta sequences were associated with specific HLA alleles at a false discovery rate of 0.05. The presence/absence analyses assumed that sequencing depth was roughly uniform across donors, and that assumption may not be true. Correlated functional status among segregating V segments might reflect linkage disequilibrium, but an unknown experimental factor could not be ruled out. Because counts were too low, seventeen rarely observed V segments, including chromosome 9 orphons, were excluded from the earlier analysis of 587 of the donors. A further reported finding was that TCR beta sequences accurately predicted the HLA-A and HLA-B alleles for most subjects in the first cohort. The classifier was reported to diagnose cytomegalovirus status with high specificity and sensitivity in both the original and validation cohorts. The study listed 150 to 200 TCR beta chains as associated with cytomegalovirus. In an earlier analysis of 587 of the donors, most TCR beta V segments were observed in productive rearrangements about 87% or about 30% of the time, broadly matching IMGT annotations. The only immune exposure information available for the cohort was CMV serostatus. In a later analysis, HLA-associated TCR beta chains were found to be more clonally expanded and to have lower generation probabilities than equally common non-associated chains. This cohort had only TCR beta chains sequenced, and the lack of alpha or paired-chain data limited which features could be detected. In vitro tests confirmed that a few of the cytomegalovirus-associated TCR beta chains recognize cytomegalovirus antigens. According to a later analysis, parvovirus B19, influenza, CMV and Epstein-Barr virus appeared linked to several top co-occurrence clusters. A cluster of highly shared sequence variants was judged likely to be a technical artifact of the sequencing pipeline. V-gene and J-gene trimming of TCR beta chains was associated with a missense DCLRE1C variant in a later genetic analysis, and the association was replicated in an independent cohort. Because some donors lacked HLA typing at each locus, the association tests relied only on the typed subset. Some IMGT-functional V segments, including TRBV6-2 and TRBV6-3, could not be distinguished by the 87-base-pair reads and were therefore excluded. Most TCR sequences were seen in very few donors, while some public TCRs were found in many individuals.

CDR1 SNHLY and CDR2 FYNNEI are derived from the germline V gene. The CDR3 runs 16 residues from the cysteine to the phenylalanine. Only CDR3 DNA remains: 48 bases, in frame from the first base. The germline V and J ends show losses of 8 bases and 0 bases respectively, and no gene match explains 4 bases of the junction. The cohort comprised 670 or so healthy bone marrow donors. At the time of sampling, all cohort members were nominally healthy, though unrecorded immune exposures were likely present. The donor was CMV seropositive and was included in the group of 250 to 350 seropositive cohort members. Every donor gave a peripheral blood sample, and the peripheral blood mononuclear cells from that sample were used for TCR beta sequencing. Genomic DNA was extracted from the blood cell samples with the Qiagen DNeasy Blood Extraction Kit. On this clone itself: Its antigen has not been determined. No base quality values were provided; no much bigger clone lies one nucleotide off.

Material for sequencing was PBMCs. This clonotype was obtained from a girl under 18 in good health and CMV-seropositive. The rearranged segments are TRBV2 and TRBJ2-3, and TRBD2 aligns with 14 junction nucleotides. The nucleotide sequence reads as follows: TGTGCCAGCGGACTAGCGGGGGGAATTAGCACAGATACGCAGTATTTT. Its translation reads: CASGLAGGISTDTQYF.